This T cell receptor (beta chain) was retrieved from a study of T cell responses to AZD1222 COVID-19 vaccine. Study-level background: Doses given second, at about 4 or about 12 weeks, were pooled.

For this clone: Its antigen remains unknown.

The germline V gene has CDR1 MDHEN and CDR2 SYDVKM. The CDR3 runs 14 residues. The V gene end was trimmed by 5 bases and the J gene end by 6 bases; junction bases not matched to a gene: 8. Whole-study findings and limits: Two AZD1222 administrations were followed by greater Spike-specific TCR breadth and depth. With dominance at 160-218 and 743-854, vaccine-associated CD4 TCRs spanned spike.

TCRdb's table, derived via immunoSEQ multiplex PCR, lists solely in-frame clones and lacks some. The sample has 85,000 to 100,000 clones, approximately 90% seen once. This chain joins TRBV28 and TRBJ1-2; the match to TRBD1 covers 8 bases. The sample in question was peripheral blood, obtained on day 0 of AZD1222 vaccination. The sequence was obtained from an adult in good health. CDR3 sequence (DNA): TGTGCCAGCAGTCCCTGGACAGGGTATCATGGCTACACCTTC. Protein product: CASSPWTGYHGYTF.